The T cell receptor (beta chain) described here comes from a study of cytomegalovirus exposure and HLA in healthy donors. Germline V CDR1 and CDR2: SGHDT, YYEEEE. Trimming removed 4 bases at V and 3 bases at J, with 5 bases between. This CDR3 contains 11 residues. PCR involved 60 Vbeta and 13 Jbeta primers. Profiling relied on immunoSEQ multiplex PCR, and the TCRdb table lists in-frame clones only, not all of them. There are tens of thousands of clones in the sample; roughly 76% occur only once, and roughly 1.3% lies in the top ten. The chain combines TRBV5-6 with TRBJ2-7; D gene ambiguous. Sequenced material: PBMCs. This sequence originates from a male donor in good health and CMV-seronegative. The CDR3 nucleotides are TGTGCCAGCAGCGCGGTCTACGAGCAGTACTTC. Translation: CASSAVYEQYF.